A selection of T cell receptor beta chains follows, all from one sample in a study of blood T cell repertoires in COVID-19. Profiled with immunoSEQ multiplex PCR; TCRdb holds only in-frame clones, not every one. The table records 140,000 or so clones, more than 70% of them present only once. Specimen: peripheral blood. All receptors come from a woman aged 50 to 60 with acute or convalescent COVID-19. Both conserved end residues are part of each CDR3. A D gene is named only where the DNA matches it firmly. Size is omitted from some rows. Given values are once, few, many or a class for expanded clones.

D,V,size,J,DNA,CDR3
TRBD1,TRBV4-1,.,TRBJ1-2,TGCGCCAGCAGCCAAGATTTTTCGGACAGGGCGCTCTATGGCTACACCTTC,CASSQDFSDRALYGYTF
TRBD1,TRBV5-1,few,TRBJ2-7,TGCGCCAGCAGCTTAGGGACAGGGGGTGGAGAGCAGTACTTC,CASSLGTGGGEQYF
TRBD1,TRBV7-3,.,TRBJ2-1,TGTGCCAGCAGCCCCGCCGGGACAGGGAGGCATGAGCAGTTCTTC,CASSPAGTGRHEQFF
.,TRBV7-8,.,TRBJ1-1,TGTGCCAGCAGCTCGTATGGGAGGGGCACTGAAGCTTTCTTT,CASSSYGRGTEAFF
.,TRBV5-6,.,TRBJ2-3,TGTGCCAGCAGCTTGACCTCGGCAGATACGCAGTATTTT,CASSLTSADTQYF
TRBD2,TRBV5-5,.,TRBJ2-7,TGTGCCAGCAGCAGGGGTAGCGGGGGGACCTACGAGCAGTACTTC,CASSRGSGGTYEQYF
.,TRBV6-5,.,TRBJ2-7,TGTGCCAGCAGTTACTCACAGGACCTCCCCTACGAGCAGTACTTC,CASSYSQDLPYEQYF
.,TRBV4-2,once,TRBJ2-3,TGTGCCAGCAGCCAAGTCCCGGCGGTCGATACGCAGTATTTT,CASSQVPAVDTQYF
TRBD1,TRBV9,few,TRBJ2-1,TGTGCCAGCAGCGTGCGCGTGAGACAGGGGGACCCGAATGAGCAGTTCTTC,CASSVRVRQGDPNEQFF
.,TRBV5-8,.,TRBJ2-7,TGTGCCAGCAGCAGTCGACAGGACTCTTGGGTATCGAGCTCCTACGAGCAGTACTTC,CASSSRQDSWVSSSYEQYF
.,TRBV5-1,.,TRBJ1-2,TGCGCCAGCAGCTTGGAAGCGGGGGACCCTAGAGGCTACACCTTC,CASSLEAGDPRGYTF
TRBD2,TRBV10-3,.,TRBJ2-2,TGTGCCATCAGTGAGCCCCCGGATAGGGACTACCACACCGGGGAGCTGTTTTTT,CAISEPPDRDYHTGELFF
.,TRBV29-1,.,TRBJ2-3,TGCAGCGGCCGGGACACAGACACAGATACGCAGTATTTT,CSGRDTDTDTQYF
.,TRBV29-1,.,TRBJ2-2,TGCAGCGTCCTCCCCCAATCGGTAACCGGGGAGCTGTTTTTT,CSVLPQSVTGELFF
TRBD1,TRBV7-2,.,TRBJ1-6,TGTGCCAGCAGCTTCTACGGGACAGGAGTTAATTCACCCCTCCACTTT,CASSFYGTGVNSPLHF
TRBD2,TRBV6-9,.,TRBJ2-3,TGTGCCAGCAGTTATCCTCCCCAGCGGGGGGCCAGAACAGATACGCAGTATTTT,CASSYPPQRGARTDTQYF
TRBD2,TRBV7-2,.,TRBJ2-5,TGTGCCAGCAGCTTAGTCAGTGGTAGCGGGGAAGAGACCCAGTACTTC,CASSLVSGSGEETQYF